Sequencing of this T cell receptor (beta chain) was carried out in a study of cytomegalovirus exposure and HLA in healthy donors. On this clone: The target antigen is unknown.

Study-level findings and limits: As was reported, the classifier diagnosed cytomegalovirus status with high specificity and sensitivity. The study recorded 150 to 200 TCR beta chains that were cytomegalovirus-associated. Researchers reported that three CMV-associated chains were confirmed in vitro as CMV antigen-specific.

Separation from the roughly 680-subject first cohort characterized the roughly 120-subject validation cohort, to which the donors belonged. Profiled with immunoSEQ multiplex PCR; TCRdb holds only in-frame clones, not every one. Of some 260,000 clones in the sample, about 90% are singletons; the top ten hold around 3.1%. Trimming took off 6 bases at V and 5 bases at J, with 17 bases between the two ends. The CDR3 is made up of 15 amino acids. Germline assignment: CDR1 MNHNY and CDR2 SVGAGI (reference sequence). The TCR was taken from a woman in her thirties in good health and CMV-seronegative. Sequenced input: PBMCs. This chain joins TRBV6-6 and TRBJ2-1, with D perhaps assigned TRBD1 or TRBD2 (5 bases each). CDR3 loop: CASRPIPGPNNEQFF. DNA for the CDR3: TGTGCCAGCAGACCCATACCGGGACCAAACAATGAGCAGTTCTTC.